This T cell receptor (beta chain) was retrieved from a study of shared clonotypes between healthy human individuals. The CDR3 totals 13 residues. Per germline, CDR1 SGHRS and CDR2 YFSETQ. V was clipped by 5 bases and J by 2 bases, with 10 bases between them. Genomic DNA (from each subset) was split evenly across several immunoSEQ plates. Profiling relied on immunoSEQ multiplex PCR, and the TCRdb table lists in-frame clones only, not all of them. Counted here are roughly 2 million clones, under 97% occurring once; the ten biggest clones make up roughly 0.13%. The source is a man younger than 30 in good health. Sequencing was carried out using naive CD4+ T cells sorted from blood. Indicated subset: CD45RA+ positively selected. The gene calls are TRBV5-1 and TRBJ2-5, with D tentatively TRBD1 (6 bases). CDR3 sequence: CASRRTAQETQYF. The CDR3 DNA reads TGCGCCAGCAGAAGGACAGCACAAGAGACCCAGTACTTC.